One and the same sample provided the 8 T cell receptor beta chains below, sequenced in a study of cytomegalovirus exposure and HLA in healthy donors. In the PCR, 60 Vbeta and 13 Jbeta primers were used. This table comes from immunoSEQ multiplex PCR, and its TCRdb copy is limited to in-frame clones, with some not included. The sample yields about 140,000 clones, 73% seen once. Sample: PBMCs. Source of these receptors: a human donor in good health.

V is TRBV20-1 and J is TRBJ1-2; D gene ambiguous. From germline, CDR1 is DFQATT and CDR2 SNEGSKA (reference sequence). Trimming took off 6 bases at V and 7 bases at J, with 9 bases between the two ends. This CDR3 has 10 amino acids. This chain's CDR3 is CSAEYSGYTF. Here the CDR3 DNA reads TGCAGTGCCGAATACAGTGGCTACACCTTC.

This clone was seen just once. The V gene is TRBV7-3, the J gene TRBJ2-7; 7 bases match TRBD1. The J segment lost 2 bases and the V segment lost 5 bases, leaving 9 bases of the junction unmatched. This CDR3 has 15 residues. Germline loops: CDR1 SGHTA, CDR2 FQGTGA. The CDR3 sequence is CASSPSGGFAYEQYF. The CDR3 nucleotides are TGTGCCAGCAGCCCCTCAGGGGGTTTCGCCTACGAGCAGTACTTC.

This clone was seen only once. V gene TRBV10-2 combines with J gene TRBJ2-6, with D possibly being TRBD1 (7 bases). CDR3 length equals 15 residues. The V end lost 7 bases, the J end lost 1 base, and 11 bases lay between the germline ends. Germline values: CDR1 WSHSY, CDR2 SAAADI. In DNA, the CDR3 is TGCGCCAGCACCGCGGGACAGTCTGGGGCCAACGTCCTGACTTTC. This translates into CASTAGQSGANVLTF.

This chain connects TRBV27 to TRBJ2-7; D is perhaps TRBD2 (6 bases). Germline CDR1 MNHEY, CDR2 SMNVEV (reference sequence). Trimming took off 4 bases at V and 2 bases at J, with 9 bases between the two ends. The CDR3 is 13 residues long. This chain's CDR3 is CASSWGVAYEQYF. In DNA, the CDR3 is TGTGCCAGCAGTTGGGGGGTTGCCTACGAGCAGTACTTC.

The chain is built from TRBV5-6 and TRBJ2-2; the D gene is possibly TRBD1 (5 bases). CDR3 length equals 14 residues. The V gene lost 0 bases and the J gene lost 5 bases, with 8 bases spanning the gap. CDR1 is SGHDT and CDR2 is YYEEEE in the germline V gene. This chain's CDR3 is CASSLGTYTGELFF. DNA for the CDR3: TGTGCCAGCAGCTTGGGGACATATACCGGGGAGCTGTTTTTT.

V is TRBV29-1 and J is TRBJ2-3; D is possibly TRBD1 (5 bases). The CDR3 runs to 14 residues. V was trimmed by 4 bases and J by 1 base, leaving 12 bases between them. CDR1 and CDR2 from the germline V gene are SQVTM and ANQGSEA. The CDR3: CSVGGLAGTDTQYF. The DNA of the CDR3 is TGCAGCGTTGGGGGCCTGGCCGGCACAGATACGCAGTATTTT.

This chain connects TRBV6-5 to TRBJ2-5; 10 bases match TRBD2. Germline V gene data show CDR1 as MNHEY and CDR2 as SVGAGI. The V segment lost 6 bases and the J segment 5 bases; nucleotides outside the gene matches: 9. The CDR3 is 15 amino acids. DNA for the CDR3: TGTGCCAGCAGCTATCAGCGGGGGGGCCCGGAGACCCAGTACTTC. This encodes CASSYQRGGPETQYF.

This clone showed up just a few times. The chain links TRBV7-2 to TRBJ2-2; D may be TRBD1 (6 bases). V lost 5 bases and J lost 2, with 21 bases in between. This CDR3 contains 18 residues. Per germline, CDR1 SGHTA and CDR2 FQGNSA. The CDR3 sequence: CASSPYGTRALNTGELFF. The CDR3 region has the DNA TGTGCCAGCAGCCCCTACGGGACAAGGGCTCTAAACACCGGGGAGCTGTTTTTT.